Listed below are T cell receptor beta chains from one sample, sequenced in a study of blood T cell repertoires in COVID-19. Libraries were prepared by immunoSEQ multiplex PCR; TCRdb keeps only in-frame clonotypes and omits some of them. The table lists about 73,000 clones, 75% to 90% of them singletons. Sequenced: peripheral blood. These TCRs come from a man aged 80 or over with acute or convalescent COVID-19. Each CDR3 is given with its conserved first and last residue. A D gene is named only where the DNA matches it firmly. Size tells how often a clone was seen (once, few, many) or the class of an expanded clone, and some rows leave it out.

>-|TRBJ1-2|-|TRBV5-1
CASYTGNYGYTF
TGCGCCAGCTATACCGGGAACTATGGCTACACCTTC
>-|TRBJ1-5|-|TRBV5-5
CASSLDWEVQPQHF
TGTGCCAGCAGCTTGGACTGGGAGGTCCAGCCCCAGCATTTT
>-|TRBJ1-2|-|TRBV6-5
CASWGGDGYTF
TGTGCCAGCTGGGGGGGGGATGGCTACACCTTC
>TRBD1|TRBJ1-1|-|TRBV7-9
CASSVQGAMTEAFF
TGTGCCAGCAGCGTTCAGGGGGCAATGACTGAAGCTTTCTTT
>-|TRBJ1-2|-|TRBV7-3
CATGAGAPSYGYTF
TGTGCCACCGGCGCGGGTGCCCCCTCCTATGGCTACACCTTC
>-|TRBJ2-7|-|TRBV10-2
CASTPGGATSYEQYF
TGCGCCAGCACCCCGGGGGGCGCCACCTCCTACGAGCAGTACTTC
>TRBD1|TRBJ2-1|-|TRBV24-1
CATSDFRGQGLYNEQFF
TGTGCCACCAGTGATTTTCGCGGACAGGGTCTTTACAATGAGCAGTTCTTC
>TRBD1|TRBJ2-1|-|TRBV2
CASSADRGRRNEQFF
TGTGCCAGCAGTGCCGACAGGGGGCGTCGGAATGAGCAGTTCTTC
>TRBD1|TRBJ2-7|once|TRBV5-1
CASSSIGTGTYEQYF
TGCGCCAGCAGCTCTATAGGGACAGGGACCTACGAGCAGTACTTC
>-|TRBJ2-2|-|TRBV7-3
CASSLTPGLLTGELFF
TGTGCCAGCAGCTTAACGCCGGGACTGCTCACCGGGGAGCTGTTTTTT
>TRBD2|TRBJ2-3|-|TRBV5-4
CASSPGGGWENTQYF
TGTGCCAGCAGCCCGGGAGGGGGTTGGGAGAATACGCAGTATTTT
>TRBD1|TRBJ1-1|once|TRBV6-4
CASSEWTGHTEAFF
TGTGCCAGCAGTGAGTGGACAGGGCACACTGAAGCTTTCTTT
>TRBD1|TRBJ2-3|-|TRBV14
CASSSRTGGGDTQYF
TGTGCCAGCAGCAGCAGGACAGGGGGCGGAGATACGCAGTATTTT
>TRBD1|TRBJ1-4|-|TRBV6-1
CASSEAGRGIIIDEKLFF
TGTGCCAGCAGTGAAGCGGGCAGGGGGATCATTATTGATGAAAAACTGTTTTTT
>TRBD2|TRBJ2-1|-|TRBV11-1
CASSPSGRLWDEQFF
TGTGCCAGCAGCCCTAGCGGGAGGCTTTGGGATGAGCAGTTCTTC
>TRBD2|TRBJ2-7|-|TRBV18
CASSLGTSGSSNEQYF
TGTGCCAGCTCCCTAGGGACTAGCGGGAGCTCCAACGAGCAGTACTTC
>-|TRBJ2-1|-|TRBV6-4
CASSDSGGAGTNEQFF
TGTGCCAGCAGTGACTCGGGGGGAGCTGGAACCAATGAGCAGTTCTTC
>-|TRBJ2-2|-|TRBV6-5
CASSPPMGGGELFF
TGTGCCAGCAGTCCCCCAATGGGGGGCGGGGAGCTGTTTTTT
>TRBD2|TRBJ2-1|-|TRBV7-7
CASSRTSGRGNEQFF
TGTGCCAGCAGCCGGACTAGCGGGAGAGGAAATGAGCAGTTCTTC
>-|TRBJ2-3|-|TRBV11-2
CASSPLALGTDTQYF
TGTGCCAGCAGCCCCCTAGCTTTGGGCACAGATACGCAGTATTTT
>TRBD1|TRBJ2-2|few|TRBV2
CASSLTGLRNTGELFF
TGTGCCAGCAGTCTGACAGGGCTTCGGAACACCGGGGAGCTGTTTTTT
>-|TRBJ1-2|-|TRBV13
CASSPRGGNGYTF
TGTGCCAGCAGCCCCCGAGGAGGGAATGGCTACACCTTC
>TRBD2|TRBJ2-5|-|TRBV7-2
CASSLTSGKETQYF
TGTGCCAGCAGCCTCACTAGCGGCAAAGAGACCCAGTACTTC
>TRBD1|TRBJ1-4|once|TRBV5-6
CASSSGGFVREKLFF
TGTGCCAGCAGCTCAGGGGGTTTCGTGCGGGAAAAACTGTTTTTT
>-|TRBJ2-3|once|TRBV7-3
CASSLGGYTDTQYF
TGTGCCAGCAGCTTGGGCGGGTACACAGATACGCAGTATTTT
>TRBD1|TRBJ1-2|-|TRBV27
CASAQGAGYGYTF
TGTGCCAGCGCACAGGGGGCTGGCTATGGCTACACCTTC
>-|TRBJ2-7|-|TRBV6-5
CASSYSGSRTYEQYF
TGTGCCAGCAGTTACTCGGGGAGTAGAACATACGAGCAGTACTTC
>-|TRBJ2-3|-|TRBV18
CASSPRGGKLPTDTQYF
TGTGCCAGCTCACCACGGGGCGGAAAACTACCGACAGATACGCAGTATTTT
>TRBD1|TRBJ1-5|-|TRBV10-3
CAISEPGQGAGQPQHF
TGTGCCATCAGTGAGCCCGGACAGGGGGCAGGGCAGCCCCAGCATTTT
>TRBD2|TRBJ2-7|-|TRBV5-1
CASSLDLTSGSNEQYF
TGCGCCAGCAGCTTGGACCTGACTAGCGGGAGCAACGAGCAGTACTTC
>-|TRBJ1-1|-|TRBV30
CAWRQGWTEAFF
TGTGCCTGGAGGCAGGGTTGGACTGAAGCTTTCTTT
>-|TRBJ1-1|-|TRBV19
CASSIGAVRSGTEAFF
TGTGCCAGTAGTATTGGGGCCGTTAGGTCGGGCACTGAAGCTTTCTTT
>-|TRBJ1-5|few|TRBV15
CATSRAGNRGNQPQHF
TGTGCCACCAGCAGAGCGGGAAATCGCGGCAATCAGCCCCAGCATTTT
>-|TRBJ1-5|-|TRBV4-1
CASSQDNSGSNQPQHF
TGCGCCAGCAGCCAAGATAATTCAGGGAGCAATCAGCCCCAGCATTTT
>TRBD1|TRBJ2-5|-|TRBV25-1
CASSESGGAETQYF
TGTGCCAGCAGTGAATCAGGGGGCGCAGAGACCCAGTACTTC
>-|TRBJ2-1|-|TRBV6-2/TRBV6-3
CASTPLGVGYNEQFF
TGTGCCAGCACCCCCCTCGGGGTGGGCTACAATGAGCAGTTCTTC
>-|TRBJ2-3|-|TRBV18
CASSPPTGQSTDTQYF
TGTGCCAGCTCACCACCAACAGGGCAAAGCACAGATACGCAGTATTTT
>-|TRBJ1-6|-|TRBV6-6
CASSRAGTSSYNSPLHF
TGTGCCAGCAGTCGCGCCGGGACAAGCTCCTATAATTCACCCCTCCACTTT
>TRBD2|TRBJ2-3|-|TRBV5-1
CASSPTSSPDTQYF
TGCGCCAGCAGCCCGACTAGCAGCCCAGATACGCAGTATTTT
>TRBD1|TRBJ1-2|-|TRBV18
CASSLLERGTGRNGYTF
TGTGCCAGCTCGCTACTTGAAAGAGGGACAGGGAGGAATGGCTACACCTTC